The 19 T cell receptor beta chains given below trace back to one sample, sequenced in a study of cytomegalovirus exposure and HLA in healthy donors. The PCR used 60 Vbeta and 13 Jbeta primers. Sequencing was performed with immunoSEQ multiplex PCR; in TCRdb, only in-frame clones are kept and a portion is missing. This sample contains roughly 78,000 clones. Sequencing was performed on PBMCs. All receptors come from a middle-aged man in good health and CMV-seronegative.

V gene TRBV5-1 combines with J gene TRBJ2-3, with 12 bases aligning to TRBD2. The J segment lost 1 base and the V segment lost 4 bases, leaving 4 bases of the junction unmatched. Germline V gene data show CDR1 as SGHRS and CDR2 as YFSETQ. The CDR3 loop spans 16 amino acids. The CDR3 DNA sequence: TGCGCCAGCAGCCGTCCTAGCGGGGGGGGCACAGATACGCAGTATTTT. The encoded protein is CASSRPSGGGTDTQYF.

The genes are TRBV5-1 and TRBJ1-1; the D gene is possibly TRBD1 (5 bases). This CDR3 is 15 amino acids long. Germline assignment: CDR1 SGHRS and CDR2 YFSETQ. V lost 1 base and J lost 3, with 13 bases in between. The CDR3 reads CASSLLVSGDTEAFF. The CDR3 bases are TGCGCCAGCAGCTTGTTAGTTTCGGGGGACACTGAAGCTTTCTTT. Complete variable domain (other parts from reference TRBV5-1 and TRBJ1-1): KAGVTQTPRYLIKTRGQQVTLSCSPISGHRSVSWYQQTPGQGLQFLFEYFSETQRNKGNFPGRFSGRQFSNSRSEMNVSTLELGDSALYLCASSLLVSGDTEAFFGQGTRLTVV.

V gene TRBV15 combines with J gene TRBJ2-1; D ambiguous. Trimming took off 5 bases at V and 8 bases at J, with 10 bases between the two ends. This CDR3 is built from 12 residues. Germline lookup yields CDR1 LNHNV and CDR2 YYDKDF (reference sequence). The chain's CDR3 is CATSPYQDEQFF. For the CDR3, the DNA is TGTGCCACCAGCCCGTATCAGGATGAGCAGTTCTTC.

The J gene is TRBJ1-6, the V gene TRBV27, with 7 bases matching TRBD1. Germline CDR1 MNHEY, CDR2 SMNVEV (reference sequence). The CDR3 length is 14 residues. With V trimmed by 5 bases and J by 11 bases, 9 bases remained unmatched. Here the CDR3 reads CASSLRQGLAPLHF. Written as DNA, the CDR3 is TGTGCCAGCAGTCTAAGACAGGGACTGGCACCCCTCCACTTT.

The chain is built from TRBV19 and TRBJ1-3, with a weak D call TRBD1 (5 bases). The germline V and J ends were trimmed by 2 bases and 0 bases, with 14 bases remaining between them. CDR1 is LNHDA and CDR2 is SQIVND in the germline V gene (reference sequence). The length of the CDR3 is 17 residues. The CDR3 DNA is TGTGCCAGTAGTATACAGACAGAGCTGTACTCTGGAAACACCATATATTTT. This gives the protein CASSIQTELYSGNTIYF.

V is TRBV5-3 and J is TRBJ2-7, with TRBD2 matching over 9 bases. TRBV5-3 is known as an ORF, though its function is uncertain. Trimming at V came to 0 bases and at J to 1 base, leaving 11 bases not matched to a gene. There are 18 residues in the CDR3. CDR3 amino acids: CARSLVRAGGPYSYEQYF. DNA for the CDR3: TGTGCCAGAAGCTTGGTTAGGGCGGGAGGGCCTTATTCCTACGAGCAGTACTTC.

The V call is TRBV6-6, the J call TRBJ1-5, with D perhaps TRBD1 (5 bases). Germline CDR1 reads MNHNY; CDR2 reads SVGAGI (reference sequence). This CDR3 is built from 15 residues. V dropped 0 bases and J dropped 7 bases, with 13 bases sitting between them. The CDR3, as DNA: TGTGCCAGCAGTTACTCAGGGGAGGGGAAACAGCCCCAGCATTTT. This translates into CASSYSGEGKQPQHF.

The chain carries TRBV11-3 and TRBJ1-1; the D gene is possibly TRBD1 (6 bases). CDR1 and CDR2 (germline): SGHNT, YENEEA. The V and J ends lost 5 bases and 1 base respectively, with 8 bases between them. The CDR3 has 13 amino acids. CDR3 bases: TGTGCCAGCAGCGCACAGGGGAACACTGAAGCTTTCTTT. Protein product: CASSAQGNTEAFF.

The rearrangement uses TRBV6-5 and TRBJ1-4; TRBD1 agrees at 8 bases. Germline CDR1 and CDR2: MNHEY and SVGAGI. The V segment lost 4 bases and the J segment 10 bases; nucleotides outside the gene matches: 5. CDR3 length equals 13 residues. CDR3 DNA: TGTGCCAGCAGTTCCCGGGACAGGACAAAACTGTTTTTT. As protein: CASSSRDRTKLFF.

The chain employs TRBV5-1 and TRBJ1-1; 7 nucleotides line up with TRBD1. Looked up from germline, CDR1 is SGHRS and CDR2 is YFSETQ. The CDR3 spans 14 residues. V lost 7 bases and J lost 0; bases outside the gene matches: 6. The CDR3 bases are TGCGCCAGCTCATTGACAGGGATGAACACTGAAGCTTTCTTT. It specifies CASSLTGMNTEAFF.

V and J are TRBV5-4 and TRBJ2-1; TRBD2 matches at 10 bases. Trimming removed 3 bases from V and 5 bases from J; junction bases left unmatched: 5. The CDR3 covers 15 residues. Germline V CDR1 and CDR2: SGHNT, YYREEE (reference sequence). DNA for the CDR3: TGTGCCAGCAGCTCCCAGCGGGGGGGGAACAATGAGCAGTTCTTC. This encodes CASSSQRGGNNEQFF.

The V call is TRBV11-3, the J call TRBJ2-7; 8 bases are shared with TRBD2. Trimming removed 5 bases from V and 4 bases from J; junction bases left unmatched: 10. The V gene's germline CDR1 is SGHNT and CDR2 YENEEA. CDR3 length equals 15 residues. CDR3: CASSATNSGGYEQYF. The CDR3 bases are TGTGCCAGCAGCGCTACAAACTCGGGGGGGTACGAGCAGTACTTC.

This sequence joins TRBV9 and TRBJ2-1; 7 bases line up with TRBD1. The germline V gene encodes CDR1 SGDLS and CDR2 YYNGEE. The CDR3 spans 14 residues. Trimming cost V 3 bases and J 6 bases; bases outside gene matches: 6. The CDR3 sequence is CASSADRWPNEQFF. CDR3 sequence (DNA): TGTGCCAGCAGCGCGGACAGGTGGCCCAATGAGCAGTTCTTC.

V gene TRBV7-9 combines with J gene TRBJ1-1; D is perhaps TRBD1 (6 bases). V was trimmed by 10 bases and J by 0 bases, leaving 21 bases between them. Looked up from germline, CDR1 is SEHNR and CDR2 is FQNEAQ (reference sequence). This CDR3 spans 16 amino acids. CDR3 amino acids: CATYFRGGGLNTEAFF. CDR3 nucleotide sequence: TGTGCCACCTATTTTAGAGGGGGGGGACTGAACACTGAAGCTTTCTTT.

V is TRBV29-1 and J is TRBJ2-3; 9 nucleotides line up with TRBD1. The CDR3 runs to 14 residues. V was clipped by 3 bases and J by 3 bases; unmatched bases: 4. The germline gives CDR1 SQVTM, CDR2 ANQGSEA. The CDR3 DNA follows: TGCAGCGTTGATAACAGGGGGCAAACAGATACGCAGTATTTT. Its protein product is CSVDNRGQTDTQYF.

The rearrangement uses TRBV29-1 and TRBJ2-3, with 8 bases fitting TRBD2. The CDR3 runs to 15 residues. V was pared by 3 bases and J by 2 bases, with 7 bases of the junction left unmatched. Germline-derived CDR1 and CDR2 are SQVTM and ANQGSEA. CDR3: CSVDYPSGLTDTQYF. Written as DNA, the CDR3 is TGCAGCGTTGATTACCCTAGCGGGCTCACAGATACGCAGTATTTT.

The chain has TRBV7-2 and TRBJ2-6; possibly TRBD2 for D (7 bases). The CDR3 covers 18 residues. The germline CDR1 and CDR2 sequences are SGHTA and FQGNSA. Trimming pared 3 bases from V and 3 bases from J, leaving 18 bases between. CDR3 loop: CASSFFVSGGVGANVLTF. CDR3 nucleotide sequence: TGTGCCAGCAGCTTTTTTGTCTCGGGGGGCGTTGGGGCCAACGTCCTGACTTTC.

V gene TRBV2 combines with J gene TRBJ1-2; no definite D call. The CDR3 has 15 amino acids. Germline V gene sequence: CDR1 SNHLY, CDR2 FYNNEI. Between the trimmed V and J ends, which lost 5 bases and 8 bases, there was a span of 21 bases. DNA for the CDR3: TGTGCCAGCAGTCTGCTCTGGCAGGAAGAAAAGGGCTACACCTTC. Protein sequence: CASSLLWQEEKGYTF.

The chain uses TRBV5-1 and TRBJ2-1; 7 bases agree with TRBD1. Losses at the gene ends were 4 bases for V and 1 base for J; bases not matched to a gene: 5. Germline loops: CDR1 SGHRS, CDR2 YFSETQ. The CDR3 covers 15 residues. The CDR3: CASSHSGGSYNEQFF. CDR3 DNA: TGCGCCAGCAGCCATTCAGGGGGATCCTACAATGAGCAGTTCTTC.